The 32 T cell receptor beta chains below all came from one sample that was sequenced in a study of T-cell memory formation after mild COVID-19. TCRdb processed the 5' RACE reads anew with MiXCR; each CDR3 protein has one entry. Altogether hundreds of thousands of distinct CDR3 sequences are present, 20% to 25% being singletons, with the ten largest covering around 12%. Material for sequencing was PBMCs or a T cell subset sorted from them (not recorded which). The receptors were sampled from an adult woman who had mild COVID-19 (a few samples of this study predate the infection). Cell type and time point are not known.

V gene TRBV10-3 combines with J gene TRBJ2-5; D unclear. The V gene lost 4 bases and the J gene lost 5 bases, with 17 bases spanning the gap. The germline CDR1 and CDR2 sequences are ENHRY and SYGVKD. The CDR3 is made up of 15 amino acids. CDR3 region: CAISGDVSGEETQYF. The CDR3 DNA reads TGTGCCATCAGTGGAGACGTGAGTGGAGAGGAGACCCAGTACTTC.

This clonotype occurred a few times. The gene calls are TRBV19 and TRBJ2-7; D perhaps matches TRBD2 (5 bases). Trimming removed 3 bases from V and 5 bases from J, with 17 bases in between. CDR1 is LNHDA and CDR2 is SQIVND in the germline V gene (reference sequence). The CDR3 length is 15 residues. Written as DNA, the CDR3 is TGTGCCAGTAGTATTTCTTGGGGAGTAGGGCACGAGCAGTACTTC. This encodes CASSISWGVGHEQYF.

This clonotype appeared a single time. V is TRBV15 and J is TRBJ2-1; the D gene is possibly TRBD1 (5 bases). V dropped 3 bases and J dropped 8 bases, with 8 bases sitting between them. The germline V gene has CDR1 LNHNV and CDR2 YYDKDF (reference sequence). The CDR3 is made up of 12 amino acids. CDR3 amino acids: CATSRTRDEQFF. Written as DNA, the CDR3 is TGTGCCACCAGCAGGACCAGGGATGAGCAGTTCTTC.

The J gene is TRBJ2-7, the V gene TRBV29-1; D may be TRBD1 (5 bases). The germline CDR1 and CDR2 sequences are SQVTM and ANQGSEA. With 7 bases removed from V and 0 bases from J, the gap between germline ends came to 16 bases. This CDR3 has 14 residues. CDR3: CSAKSSRDSYEQYF. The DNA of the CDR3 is TGCAGCGCCAAGAGTAGCAGGGACTCCTACGAGCAGTACTTC.

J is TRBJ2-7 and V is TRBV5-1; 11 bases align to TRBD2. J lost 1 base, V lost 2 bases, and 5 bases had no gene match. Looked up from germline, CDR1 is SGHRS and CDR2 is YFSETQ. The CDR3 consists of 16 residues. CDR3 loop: CASSFSSGGLSYEQYF. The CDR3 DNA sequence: TGCGCCAGCAGCTTCTCTAGCGGGGGGTTATCCTACGAGCAGTACTTC.

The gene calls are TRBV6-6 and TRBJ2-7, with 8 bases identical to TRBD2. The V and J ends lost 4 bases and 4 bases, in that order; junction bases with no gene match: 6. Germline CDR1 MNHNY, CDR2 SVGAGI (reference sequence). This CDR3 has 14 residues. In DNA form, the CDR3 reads TGTGCCAGCAGTTCAAAAGCGGGGGCGTACGAGCAGTACTTC. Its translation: CASSSKAGAYEQYF.

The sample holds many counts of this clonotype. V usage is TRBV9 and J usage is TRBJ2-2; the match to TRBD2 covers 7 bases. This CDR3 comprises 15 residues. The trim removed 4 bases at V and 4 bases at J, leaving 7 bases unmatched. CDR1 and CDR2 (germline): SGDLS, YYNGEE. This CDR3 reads CASSPRDYRTGELFF. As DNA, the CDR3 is TGTGCCAGCAGCCCCCGGGACTACCGCACCGGGGAGCTGTTTTTT.

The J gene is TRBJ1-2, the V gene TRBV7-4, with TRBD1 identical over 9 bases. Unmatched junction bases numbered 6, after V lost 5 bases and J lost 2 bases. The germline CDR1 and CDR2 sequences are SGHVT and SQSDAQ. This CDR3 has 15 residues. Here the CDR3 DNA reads TGTGCCAGCAGCCATAGGGGACAGGGCAACTATGGCTACACCTTC. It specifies CASSHRGQGNYGYTF.

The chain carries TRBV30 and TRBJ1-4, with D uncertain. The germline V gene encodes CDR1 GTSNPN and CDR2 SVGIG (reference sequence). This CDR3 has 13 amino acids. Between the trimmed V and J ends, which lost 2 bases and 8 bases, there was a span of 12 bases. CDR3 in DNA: TGTGCCTGGAGTTGGGCCCTCCGAGAAAAACTGTTTTTT. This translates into CAWSWALREKLFF. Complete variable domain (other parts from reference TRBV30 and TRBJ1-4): SQTIHQWPATLVQPVGSPLSLECTVEGTSNPNLYWYRQAAGRGLQLLFYSVGIGQISSEVPQNLSASRPQDRQFILSSKKLLLSDSGFYLCAWSWALREKLFFGSGTQLSVL.

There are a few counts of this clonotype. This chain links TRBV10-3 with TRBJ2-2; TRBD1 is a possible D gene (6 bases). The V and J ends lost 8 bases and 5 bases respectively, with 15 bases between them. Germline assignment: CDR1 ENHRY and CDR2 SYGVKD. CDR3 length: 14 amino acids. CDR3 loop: CAISVGGGTGELFF. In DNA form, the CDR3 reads TGTGCCATCTCGGTTGGGGGCGGAACCGGGGAGCTGTTTTTT.

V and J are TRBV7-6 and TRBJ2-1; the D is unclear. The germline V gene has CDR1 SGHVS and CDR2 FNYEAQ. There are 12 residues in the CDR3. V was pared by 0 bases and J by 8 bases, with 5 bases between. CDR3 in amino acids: CASSLAGHEQFF. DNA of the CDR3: TGTGCCAGCAGCTTAGCTGGGCATGAGCAGTTCTTC. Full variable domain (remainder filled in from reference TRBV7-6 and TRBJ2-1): GAGVSQSPRYKVTKRGQDVALRCDPISGHVSLYWYRQALGQGPEFLTYFNYEAQQDKSGLPNDRFSAERPEGSISTLTIQRTEQRDSAMYRCASSLAGHEQFFGPGTRLTVL.

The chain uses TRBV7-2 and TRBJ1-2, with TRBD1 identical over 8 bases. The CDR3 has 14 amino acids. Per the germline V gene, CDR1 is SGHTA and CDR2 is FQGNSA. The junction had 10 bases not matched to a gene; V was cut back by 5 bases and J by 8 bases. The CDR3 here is CASSHPAGGRGYTF. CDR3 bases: TGTGCCAGCAGCCATCCCGCAGGGGGCAGGGGCTACACCTTC.

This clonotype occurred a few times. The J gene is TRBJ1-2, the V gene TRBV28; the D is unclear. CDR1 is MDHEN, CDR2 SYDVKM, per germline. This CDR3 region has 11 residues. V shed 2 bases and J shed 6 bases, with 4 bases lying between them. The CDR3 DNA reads TGTGCCAGCAGTTTAGCGGATGGCTACACCTTC. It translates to CASSLADGYTF.

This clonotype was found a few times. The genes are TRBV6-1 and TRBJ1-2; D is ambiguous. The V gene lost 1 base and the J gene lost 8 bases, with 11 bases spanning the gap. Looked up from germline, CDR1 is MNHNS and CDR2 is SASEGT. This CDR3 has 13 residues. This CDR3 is CASSEGTALGYTF. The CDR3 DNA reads TGTGCCAGCAGTGAAGGGACCGCCCTAGGCTACACCTTC.

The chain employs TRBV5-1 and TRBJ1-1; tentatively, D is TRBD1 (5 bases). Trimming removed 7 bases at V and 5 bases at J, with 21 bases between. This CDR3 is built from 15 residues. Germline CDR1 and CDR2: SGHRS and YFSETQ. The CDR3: CASHPGVREGTEAFF. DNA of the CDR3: TGCGCCAGCCACCCGGGGGTTCGGGAGGGGACTGAAGCTTTCTTT.

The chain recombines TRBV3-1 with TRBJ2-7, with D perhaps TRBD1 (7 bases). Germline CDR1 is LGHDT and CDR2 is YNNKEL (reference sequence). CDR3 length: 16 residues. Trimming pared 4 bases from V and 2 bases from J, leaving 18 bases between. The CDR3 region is CASSRRRQGGTYEQYF. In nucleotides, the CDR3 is TGTGCCAGCAGCCGCCGCCGACAGGGAGGAACCTACGAGCAGTACTTC.

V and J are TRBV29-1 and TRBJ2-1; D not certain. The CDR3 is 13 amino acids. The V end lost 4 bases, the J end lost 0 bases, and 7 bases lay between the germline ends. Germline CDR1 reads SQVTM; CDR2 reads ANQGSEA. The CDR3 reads CSVGSSSYNEQFF. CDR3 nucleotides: TGCAGCGTTGGTAGCAGCTCCTACAATGAGCAGTTCTTC.

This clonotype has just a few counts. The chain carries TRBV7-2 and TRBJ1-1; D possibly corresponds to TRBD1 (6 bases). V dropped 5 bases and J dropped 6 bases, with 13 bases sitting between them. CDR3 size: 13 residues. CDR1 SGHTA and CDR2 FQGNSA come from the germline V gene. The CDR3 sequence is CASSGQIVPEAFF. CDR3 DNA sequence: TGTGCCAGCAGCGGACAGATCGTTCCTGAAGCTTTCTTT.

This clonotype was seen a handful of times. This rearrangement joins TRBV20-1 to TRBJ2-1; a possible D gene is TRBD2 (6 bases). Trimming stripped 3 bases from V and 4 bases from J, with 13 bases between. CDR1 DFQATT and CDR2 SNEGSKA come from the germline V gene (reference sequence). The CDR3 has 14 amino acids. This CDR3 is CSAREPGLYNEQFF. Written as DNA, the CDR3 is TGCAGTGCTAGGGAACCGGGACTTTACAATGAGCAGTTCTTC.

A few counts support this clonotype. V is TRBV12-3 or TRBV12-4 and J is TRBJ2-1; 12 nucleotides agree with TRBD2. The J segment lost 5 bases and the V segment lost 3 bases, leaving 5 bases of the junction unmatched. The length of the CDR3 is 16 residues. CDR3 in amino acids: CASSLPTSGRDNEQFF. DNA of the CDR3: TGTGCCAGCAGTTTGCCGACTAGCGGGAGAGACAATGAGCAGTTCTTC.

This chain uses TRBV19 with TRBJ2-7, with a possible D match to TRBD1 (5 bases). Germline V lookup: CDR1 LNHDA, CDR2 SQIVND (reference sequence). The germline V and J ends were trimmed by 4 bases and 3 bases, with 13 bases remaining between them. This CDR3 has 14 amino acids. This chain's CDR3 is CASSRSKGRYEQYF. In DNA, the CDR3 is TGTGCCAGTAGTAGGTCTAAGGGGCGCTACGAGCAGTACTTC.

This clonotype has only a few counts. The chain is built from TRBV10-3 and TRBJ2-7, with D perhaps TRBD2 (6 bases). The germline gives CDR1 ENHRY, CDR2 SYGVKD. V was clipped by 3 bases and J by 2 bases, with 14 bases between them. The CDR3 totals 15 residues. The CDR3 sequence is CAISDGGANPYEQYF. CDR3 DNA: TGTGCCATCAGTGACGGGGGAGCGAATCCCTACGAGCAGTACTTC.

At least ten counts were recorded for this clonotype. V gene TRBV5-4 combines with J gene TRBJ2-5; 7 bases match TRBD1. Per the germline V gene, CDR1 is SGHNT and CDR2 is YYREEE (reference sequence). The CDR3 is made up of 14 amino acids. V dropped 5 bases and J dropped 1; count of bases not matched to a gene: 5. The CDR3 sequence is CASSLRTGQETQYF. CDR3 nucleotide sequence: TGTGCCAGCAGTTTAAGGACAGGCCAAGAGACCCAGTACTTC.

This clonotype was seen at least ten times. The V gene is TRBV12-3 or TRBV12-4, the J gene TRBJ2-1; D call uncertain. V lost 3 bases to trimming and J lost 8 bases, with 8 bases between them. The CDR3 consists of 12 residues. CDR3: CASSFRRDEQFF. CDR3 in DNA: TGTGCCAGCAGTTTTAGAAGGGATGAGCAGTTCTTC.

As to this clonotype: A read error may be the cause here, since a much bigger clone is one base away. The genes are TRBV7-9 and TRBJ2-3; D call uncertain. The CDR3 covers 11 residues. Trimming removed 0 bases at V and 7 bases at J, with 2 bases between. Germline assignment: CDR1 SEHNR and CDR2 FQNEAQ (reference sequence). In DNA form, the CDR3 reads TGTGCCAGCAGCTTAGCAAATACGCAGTATTTT. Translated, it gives CASSLANTQYF.

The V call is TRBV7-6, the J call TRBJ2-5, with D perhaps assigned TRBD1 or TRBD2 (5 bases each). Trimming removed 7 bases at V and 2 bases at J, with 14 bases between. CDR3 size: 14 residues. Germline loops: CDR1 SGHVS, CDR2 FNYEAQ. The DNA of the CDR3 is TGTGCCAGCATCCGGACTTGGGGGCAAGAGACCCAGTACTTC. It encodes CASIRTWGQETQYF.

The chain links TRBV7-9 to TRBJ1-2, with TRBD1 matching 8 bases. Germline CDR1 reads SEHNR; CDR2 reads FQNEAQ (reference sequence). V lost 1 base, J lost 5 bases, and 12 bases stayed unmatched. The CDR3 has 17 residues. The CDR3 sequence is CASSLGWTGLRDYGYTF. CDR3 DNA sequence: TGTGCCAGCAGCTTAGGATGGACAGGGTTGAGGGATTATGGCTACACCTTC. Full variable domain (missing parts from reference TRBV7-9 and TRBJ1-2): DTGVSQNPRHKITKRGQNVTFRCDPISEHNRLYWYRQTLGQGPEFLTYFQNEAQLEKSRLLSDRFSAERPKGSFSTLEIQRTEQGDSAMYLCASSLGWTGLRDYGYTFGSGTRLTVV.

The CDR3 is CSVEGGSRYNEQFF. The CDR3 DNA is TGCAGCGTGGAGGGCGGGAGCCGCTACAATGAGCAGTTCTTC. The V and J genes are TRBV29-1 and TRBJ2-1; 7 bases are shared with TRBD2. The germline V gene has CDR1 SQVTM and CDR2 ANQGSEA. The CDR3 is 14 amino acids. J gave up 3 bases and V 6 bases, and 8 bases lay outside the gene matches.

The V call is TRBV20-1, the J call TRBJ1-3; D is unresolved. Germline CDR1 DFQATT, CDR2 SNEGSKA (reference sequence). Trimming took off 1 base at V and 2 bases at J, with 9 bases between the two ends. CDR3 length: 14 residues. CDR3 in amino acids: CSARVGSAGNTIYF. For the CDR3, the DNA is TGCAGTGCTAGAGTGGGGTCGGCTGGAAACACCATATATTTT.

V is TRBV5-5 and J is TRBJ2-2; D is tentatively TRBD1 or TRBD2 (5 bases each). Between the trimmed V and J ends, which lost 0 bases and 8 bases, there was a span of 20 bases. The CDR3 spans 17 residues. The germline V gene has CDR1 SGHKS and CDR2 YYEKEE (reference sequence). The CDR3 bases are TGTGCCAGCAGCTTGGGGGGGACCCCTGCCGGAGGAGGGGAGCTGTTTTTT. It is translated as CASSLGGTPAGGGELFF.

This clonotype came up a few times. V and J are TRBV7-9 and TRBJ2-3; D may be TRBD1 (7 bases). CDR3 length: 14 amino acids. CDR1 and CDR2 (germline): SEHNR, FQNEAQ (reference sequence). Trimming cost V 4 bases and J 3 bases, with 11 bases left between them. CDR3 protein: CASSSGGQTDTQYF. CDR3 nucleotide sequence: TGTGCCAGCAGCTCCGGGGGACAGACAGATACGCAGTATTTT.

CDR3 protein: CASSPGPNNEQFF. The CDR3 DNA is TGTGCCAGCTCACCTGGACCAAACAATGAGCAGTTCTTC. The chain recombines TRBV18 with TRBJ2-1; D not certain. Per the germline V gene, CDR1 is KGHSH and CDR2 is LQKENI. Trimming took off 3 bases at V and 5 bases at J, with 8 bases between the two ends. CDR3 length equals 13 residues. Full variable domain (rest looked up from reference TRBV18 and TRBJ2-1): NAGVMQNPRHLVRRRGQEARLRCSPMKGHSHVYWYRQLPEEGLKFMVYLQKENIIDESGMPKERFSAEFPKEGPSILRIQQVVRGDSAAYFCASSPGPNNEQFFGPGTRLTVL.